The rows below give T cell receptor beta chains drawn from one sample of a study of immune reconstitution after stem cell transplant in scleroderma. TCRdb reanalysed the RT-PCR reads using MiXCR and keeps one entry per CDR3 protein. Among some 1,700 distinct CDR3 sequences listed, around 6.7% were seen once. This sample was taken before or after autologous hematopoietic stem cell transplantation (not recorded which). The receptors were sampled from a male donor with systemic sclerosis. The CDR3 runs from the conserved cysteine through the conserved F or W. Each record gives: clone size, V gene, J gene, CDR3 length, D gene, CDR3 protein, CDR3 DNA. The D gene is left open where the match is weak. Not every row has a clone size; where given, it reads once, few, many or a size class.

medium-sized	TRBV2	TRBJ1-1	10	NA	CASFVTEAFF	TGTGCCAGTTTTGTCACTGAAGCTTTCTTT
many	TRBV20-1	TRBJ2-2	17	TRBD2	CSARPLRGAGGTGELFF	TGCAGTGCTAGACCACTCCGAGGAGCGGGAGGCACCGGGGAGCTGTTTTTT
medium-sized	TRBV2	TRBJ1-3	19	NA	CASSHPEPGAASSGNTIYF	TGTGCCAGCAGTCATCCAGAGCCTGGCGCCGCGAGCTCTGGAAACACCATATATTTT
medium-sized	TRBV5-1	TRBJ1-4	16	NA	CASSPEANLRGEKLFF	TGCGCCAGCAGCCCGGAGGCCAATTTACGAGGTGAAAAACTGTTTTTT
large	TRBV5-1	TRBJ2-7	16	TRBD1	CASSLEGTGGFDEQYF	TGCGCCAGCAGCTTGGAAGGGACAGGGGGTTTCGACGAGCAGTACTTC
few	TRBV20-1	TRBJ2-1	17	TRBD1	CSASPSLGQGGYNEQFF	TGCAGTGCTAGCCCGTCTTTAGGACAGGGGGGATACAATGAGCAGTTCTTC
medium-sized	TRBV19	TRBJ2-1	16	TRBD2	CASSIEWPAGGWEQFF	TGTGCCAGTAGTATAGAATGGCCAGCGGGGGGGTGGGAGCAGTTCTTC
medium-sized	TRBV6-2/TRBV6-3	TRBJ1-5	14	NA	CASSWTLSNQPQHF	TGTGCCAGCAGCTGGACACTTAGCAATCAGCCCCAGCATTTT
medium-sized	TRBV20-1	TRBJ1-1	14	NA	CSARPDWVNTEAFF	TGCAGTGCTAGACCCGACTGGGTGAACACTGAAGCTTTCTTT
large	TRBV12-5	TRBJ2-5	11	NA	CASGLKETQYF	TGTGCTAGTGGTTTGAAGGAGACCCAGTACTTC
medium-sized	TRBV20-1	TRBJ2-3	15	TRBD2	CSAPRASGALDTQYF	TGCAGTGCCCCCCGGGCTAGCGGGGCCTTAGATACGCAGTATTTT
medium-sized	TRBV20-1	TRBJ2-1	16	NA	CSASGLDASSYNEQFF	TGCAGTGCTAGCGGGCTGGACGCAAGCTCCTACAATGAGCAGTTCTTC
medium-sized	TRBV7-9	TRBJ2-7	14	TRBD2	CASSSRAGPYEQYF	TGTGCCAGCAGCTCAAGAGCGGGGCCCTACGAGCAGTACTTC
many	TRBV2	TRBJ1-5	14	NA	CASKGGLPGQPQHF	TGTGCCAGCAAAGGGGGGCTCCCTGGGCAGCCCCAGCATTTT
NA	TRBV10-3	TRBJ1-2	14	NA	CAIHPGRENYGYTF	TGTGCCATCCACCCGGGGAGGGAGAACTATGGCTACACCTTC
few	TRBV3-1	TRBJ2-7	14	NA	CASSQGQNSYEQYF	TGTGCCAGCAGCCAAGGACAGAACTCCTACGAGCAGTACTTC
few	TRBV10-3	TRBJ1-1	12	NA	CAIRGQGGQAFF	TGTGCCATCAGGGGACAAGGAGGCCAAGCTTTCTTT
NA	TRBV29-1	TRBJ1-2	11	NA	CSVGAGRDYTF	TGCAGCGTTGGGGCAGGGAGAGACTACACCTTC
large	TRBV2	TRBJ1-5	15	NA	CASTTGLGGDQPQHF	TGTGCCAGCACCACAGGTTTGGGAGGGGATCAGCCCCAGCATTTT
large	TRBV2	TRBJ2-2	12	TRBD2	CATRGGTGELFF	TGTGCCACCCGGGGGGGAACCGGGGAGCTGTTTTTT
many	TRBV20-1	TRBJ2-1	15	TRBD2	CSARPWEGLYNEQFF	TGCAGTGCTAGGCCCTGGGAGGGGCTCTACAATGAGCAGTTCTTC
medium-sized	TRBV2	TRBJ2-5	13	NA	CATVKGGQETQYF	TGTGCCACCGTCAAAGGGGGACAAGAGACCCAGTACTTC
medium-sized	TRBV2	TRBJ1-4	12	NA	CATKKGSGGLFF	TGTGCCACCAAAAAGGGGTCCGGCGGACTGTTTTTT
medium-sized	TRBV5-1	TRBJ1-2	14	NA	CASSLQGPNYGYTF	TGCGCCAGCAGCTTGCAGGGACCTAACTATGGCTACACCTTC
few	TRBV2	TRBJ1-2	11	NA	CASRTVYGYTF	TGTGCCAGCAGGACAGTTTATGGCTACACCTTC
once	TRBV29-1	TRBJ1-5	12	NA	CSVVIRDQPQHF	TGCAGCGTTGTCATCAGGGACCAGCCCCAGCATTTT
large	TRBV20-1	TRBJ1-1	13	NA	CSARRTGNTEAFF	TGCAGTGCCCGGCGCACAGGGAACACTGAAGCTTTCTTT
medium-sized	TRBV28	TRBJ2-7	13	NA	CASNPHTSYEQYF	TGTGCCAGCAACCCTCACACCTCCTACGAGCAGTACTTC
few	TRBV5-1	TRBJ2-7	13	TRBD1	CASSPGQLYEQYF	TGCGCCAGCAGCCCGGGACAGCTTTACGAGCAGTACTTC
many	TRBV4-2	TRBJ2-2	16	TRBD1	CASSQEQHRGTGELFF	TGTGCCAGCAGCCAAGAACAGCACAGGGGTACCGGGGAGCTGTTTTTT
medium-sized	TRBV2	TRBJ2-3	16	TRBD2	CASSEAASGGADTQYF	TGTGCCAGCAGTGAAGCGGCTAGCGGGGGAGCAGATACGCAGTATTTT
medium-sized	TRBV2	TRBJ1-1	13	NA	CASPGGMNTETFF	TGTGCCAGCCCAGGAGGAATGAACACTGAAACTTTCTTT
few	TRBV2	TRBJ1-1	11	NA	CASPGNTEAFF	TGTGCCAGCCCGGGGAACACTGAAGCTTTCTTT
large	TRBV5-1	TRBJ1-2	15	NA	CASSLEAGPNYGYTF	TGCGCCAGCAGCTTGGAAGCGGGGCCTAACTATGGCTACACCTTC
large	TRBV2	TRBJ2-1	12	TRBD2	CASTGGYNEQFF	TGTGCCAGCACCGGGGGGTACAATGAGCAGTTCTTC
medium-sized	TRBV2	TRBJ2-2	16	NA	CASSWGEGFDTGELFF	TGTGCCAGCTCATGGGGTGAAGGGTTTGACACCGGGGAGCTGTTTTTT
large	TRBV20-1	TRBJ1-1	14	NA	CSARGGGFKTEAFF	TGCAGTGCTAGAGGGGGGGGTTTTAAGACTGAAGCTTTCTTT
large	TRBV2	TRBJ1-1	8	NA	CASTEAFF	TGTGCCAGCACTGAAGCTTTCTTT
medium-sized	TRBV11-2	TRBJ2-7	16	NA	CASSPLGPIGRYEQYF	TGTGCCAGCAGCCCGTTAGGACCTATAGGGCGATACGAGCAGTACTTC
NA	TRBV7-3	TRBJ2-3	16	TRBD2	CASSAGTSRITDTQYF	TGTGCCAGCAGCGCCGGGACTAGCAGAATCACAGATACGCAGTATTTT
many	TRBV12-3/TRBV12-4	TRBJ2-3	15	NA	CASSLAGPSTDTQYF	TGTGCCAGCAGTTTAGCCGGGCCTAGCACAGATACGCAGTATTTT
large	TRBV2	TRBJ2-6	15	NA	CASVTQGSGANVLTF	TGTGCCAGCGTAACCCAGGGCTCTGGGGCCAACGTCCTGACTTTC
large	TRBV20-1	TRBJ2-1	13	NA	CSAITPGTYEQFF	TGCAGTGCTATTACCCCAGGGACGTATGAGCAGTTCTTC
NA	TRBV5-1	TRBJ2-7	15	TRBD1	CASSLAGTGAPIWYF	TGCGCCAGCAGCTTGGCCGGGACAGGGGCCCCCATTTGGTACTTC
medium-sized	TRBV3-1	TRBJ1-1	16	NA	CASSQDRAGWKTEAFF	TGTGCCAGCAGCCAAGATCGGGCAGGGTGGAAGACTGAAGCTTTCTTT